This T cell receptor (beta chain) was recorded in a study of cytomegalovirus exposure and HLA in healthy donors. Study context: Falling in the Caucasian-associated ancestry cluster were 80% to 85% of some 400 genotyped donors.

The study ran its PCR with 60 Vbeta and 13 Jbeta primers. Assay: immunoSEQ multiplex PCR; the TCRdb copy retains only in-frame clones and omits some. The repertoire holds roughly 130,000 clones, with more than 65% as singletons. From its first to its last residue, the CDR3 has 11 amino acids. CDR1 KGHSH and CDR2 LQKENI come from the germline V gene. Points from the study as a whole: It was assumed in the presence/absence analyses that sequencing depth was roughly uniform across donors.

The count of this clone is one. Its antigen remains unknown. It is likely a read error, because the conserved phenylalanine at the end of the CDR3 is missing. The DNA is omitted, as the CDR3 cannot be located on it reliably, and the CDR3 follows TCRdb's listing. Sample: PBMCs. V and J are TRBV18 and TRBJ1-5. The receptor was isolated from a woman aged 18-30 years in good health and CMV-seropositive. This CDR3 reads CASSQSSPRLL.